A single sample is the source of the 21 T cell receptor beta chains below, sequenced in a study of control samples from healthy donors and cancer patients. Clones were read by immunoSEQ multiplex PCR, and TCRdb kept only the in-frame ones, dropping some. The table records 350,000 to 450,000 clones, around nine tenths of them present only once. Sequencing used PBMCs. Every receptor here comes from a middle-aged man with head and neck cancer.

In DNA form, the CDR3 reads TGTGCCACCAGTGGGGAGACAGGGGATAGCTCCTACAATGAGCAGTTCTTC. Its translation: CATSGETGDSSYNEQFF. The rearrangement links TRBV24-1 to TRBJ2-1; 8 bases match TRBD1. The trim removed 5 bases at V and 0 bases at J, leaving 8 bases unmatched. The CDR3 contains 17 residues. From germline, CDR1 is KGHDR and CDR2 SFDVKD.

This chain uses TRBV9 with TRBJ2-1, with 9 positions matching TRBD1. The CDR3 spans 15 residues. V dropped 3 bases and J dropped 6; count of bases not matched to a gene: 7. Germline-derived CDR1 and CDR2 are SGDLS and YYNGEE. The CDR3 region has the DNA TGTGCCAGCAGCGCCACGGGACAGGGCCTCAATGAGCAGTTCTTC. Protein product: CASSATGQGLNEQFF.

The rearrangement links TRBV27 to TRBJ2-1; D uncertain. V lost 5 bases and J 6 bases, leaving 14 bases between the germline ends. The germline gives CDR1 MNHEY, CDR2 SMNVEV (reference sequence). The CDR3 loop spans 14 amino acids. The CDR3 loop is CASSPRGALNEQFF. As DNA, the CDR3 is TGTGCCAGCAGTCCCCGAGGTGCCCTCAATGAGCAGTTCTTC.

J is TRBJ2-7 and V is TRBV28, with a tentative D call TRBD1 (5 bases). Trimming shortened V by 3 bases and J by 5 bases, and 11 bases separated the two germline ends. The CDR3 covers 13 residues. Germline-derived CDR1 and CDR2 are MDHEN and SYDVKM. In DNA, the CDR3 is TGTGCCAGCAGTTTGCAGGGTTCTCACGAGCAGTACTTC. It translates to CASSLQGSHEQYF.

The chain joins TRBV7-2 to TRBJ2-7, with D maybe TRBD2 (5 bases). V lost 1 base, J lost 2 bases, and 9 bases lay in between. The CDR3 covers 14 residues. The germline gives CDR1 SGHTA, CDR2 FQGNSA. DNA for the CDR3: TGTGCCAGCAGCTTAGTTCACGGGACCTACGAGCAGTACTTC. Protein product: CASSLVHGTYEQYF.

The V gene is TRBV3-1 (or the pseudogene TRBV3-2), the J gene TRBJ2-2; the match to TRBD1 covers 7 bases. The junction had 7 bases not matched to a gene; V was cut back by 6 bases and J by 3 bases. The germline V gene encodes CDR1 LGHDT and CDR2 YNNKEL (reference sequence). The CDR3 loop spans 15 amino acids. In nucleotides, the CDR3 is TGTGCCAGCAGTAACCGGGACAGCCACACCGGGGAGCTGTTTTTT. It encodes CASSNRDSHTGELFF.

The chain links TRBV27 to TRBJ1-2; TRBD1 matches at 7 bases. The CDR3 totals 14 residues. Per the germline V gene, CDR1 is MNHEY and CDR2 is SMNVEV (reference sequence). V was clipped by 8 bases and J by 8 bases; unmatched bases: 14. The CDR3 loop is CASRTGTAGGGYTF. In nucleotides, the CDR3 is TGTGCCAGCCGAACGGGGACAGCCGGAGGGGGCTACACCTTC.

This rearrangement joins TRBV9 to TRBJ2-7; D not resolved. V was pared by 4 bases and J by 2 bases, with 16 bases between. CDR3 length: 15 residues. Germline CDR1 reads SGDLS; CDR2 reads YYNGEE. The CDR3 region is CASSPPGGKPYEQYF. DNA of the CDR3: TGTGCCAGCAGCCCACCGGGCGGAAAGCCCTACGAGCAGTACTTC.

The count of this clone is one. The chain recombines TRBV7-9 with TRBJ2-1; maybe TRBD2 (6 bases). Germline loops: CDR1 SEHNR, CDR2 FQNEAQ (reference sequence). The CDR3 length is 15 residues. V lost 5 bases, J lost 4 bases, and 15 bases lay in between. The CDR3 DNA follows: TGTGCCAGCAGCCCATCCCCGGCGGGATACAATGAGCAGTTCTTC. Translating gives CASSPSPAGYNEQFF. Drawing the rest from reference TRBV7-9 and TRBJ2-1, the complete variable domain is DTGVSQNPRHKITKRGQNVTFRCDPISEHNRLYWYRQTLGQGPEFLTYFQNEAQLEKSRLLSDRFSAERPKGSFSTLEIQRTEQGDSAMYLCASSPSPAGYNEQFFGPGTRLTVL.

This clone was picked up one time. This chain connects TRBV4-2 to TRBJ2-7; a possible D gene is TRBD1 (5 bases). V shed 3 bases and J shed 7 bases, with 10 bases lying between them. Germline CDR1 is LGHNA and CDR2 is YNFKEQ. This CDR3 has 12 amino acids. The DNA for the CDR3 is TGTGCCAGCAGCCAGATGGGGCGGGAGCAGTACTTC. It is translated as CASSQMGREQYF.

V and J are TRBV18 and TRBJ1-1; 7 nucleotides agree with TRBD1. The length of the CDR3 is 15 residues. The ends lost 0 bases at V and 1 base at J; junction bases unmatched: 2. The germline V gene encodes CDR1 KGHSH and CDR2 LQKENI. CDR3 sequence (DNA): TGTGCCAGCTCACCACCGACAGGGACGAACACTGAAGCTTTCTTT. This gives the protein CASSPPTGTNTEAFF.

This chain uses TRBV9 with TRBJ2-7; TRBD2 is a possible D gene (5 bases). The CDR3 extends over 14 amino acids. Germline values: CDR1 SGDLS, CDR2 YYNGEE. Trimming removed 3 bases at V and 6 bases at J, with 16 bases between. Here the CDR3 reads CASSAAGIESEQYF. The CDR3 DNA reads as TGTGCCAGCAGCGCCGCCGGGATCGAAAGCGAGCAGTACTTC.

The chain couples TRBV12-3 or TRBV12-4 to TRBJ1-3; D ambiguous. V gave up 7 bases and J gave up 3 bases, with 7 bases separating them. The CDR3 has 12 amino acids. The CDR3 sequence: CASTIFGNTIYF. The CDR3 DNA is TGTGCCAGCACCATTTTTGGAAACACCATATATTTT.

V gene TRBV5-1 combines with J gene TRBJ2-5, with D perhaps matching TRBD2 (5 bases). The CDR3 covers 15 residues. V lost 4 bases, J lost 4 bases, and 17 bases lay in between. CDR1 and CDR2 (germline): SGHRS, YFSETQ. CDR3 sequence reads: CASSPVVSSGETQYF. The CDR3 DNA follows: TGCGCCAGCAGCCCTGTCGTCAGCAGCGGAGAGACCCAGTACTTC.

The V and J genes are TRBV3-1 (or the pseudogene TRBV3-2) and TRBJ1-6, with unresolved D. The V end was cut by 1 base, the J end by 5 bases, with 6 bases between. The CDR3 covers 14 residues. Germline CDR1 reads LGHDT; CDR2 reads YNNKEL (reference sequence). The CDR3 nucleotides are TGTGCCAGCAGCCAAGCGGGTGATAATTCACCCCTCCACTTT. Translation gives CASSQAGDNSPLHF.

The CDR3 is CATSDTGSANTGELFF. The DNA of the CDR3 is TGTGCCACCAGTGATACAGGGAGCGCGAACACCGGGGAGCTGTTTTTT. This chain links TRBV24-1 with TRBJ2-2, with a weak D call TRBD1 (6 bases). V lost 3 bases to trimming and J lost 0 bases, with 10 bases between them. This CDR3 comprises 16 residues. Per germline, CDR1 KGHDR and CDR2 SFDVKD.

This chain joins TRBV23-1 and TRBJ1-2, with TRBD1 as a possible D gene (6 bases). TRBV23-1 is placed among ORFs of uncertain function. V lost 8 bases and J 0 bases, leaving 16 bases between the germline ends. CDR3 length: 15 residues. CDR3 region: CASGFRGSPNYGYTF. CDR3 DNA sequence: TGCGCCAGCGGCTTCAGGGGCTCTCCTAACTATGGCTACACCTTC.

The chain uses TRBV6-5 and TRBJ1-6; no clear D gene. This CDR3 spans 15 amino acids. Trimming removed 8 bases at V and 8 bases at J, with 19 bases between. From germline, CDR1 is MNHEY and CDR2 SVGAGI. CDR3 residues: CASRFSTYGDSPLHF. Here the CDR3 DNA reads TGTGCCAGCCGTTTCTCGACGTACGGAGATTCACCCCTCCACTTT.

The chain joins TRBV6-5 to TRBJ1-4; D remains unclear. The CDR3 spans 13 residues. V lost 7 bases to trimming and J lost 2 bases, with 8 bases between them. Per germline, CDR1 MNHEY and CDR2 SVGAGI. CDR3 residues: CASTARTNEKLFF. The CDR3 bases are TGTGCCAGCACCGCGAGGACTAATGAAAAACTGTTTTTT.

With regard to this clone: This CDR3 is also generated by other DNA sequences in the sample. The chain couples TRBV28 to TRBJ2-7; 9 bases agree with TRBD1. The CDR3 runs 15 residues. V lost 2 bases, J lost 4 bases, and 6 bases stayed unmatched. CDR1 MDHEN and CDR2 SYDVKM come from the germline V gene. The CDR3 DNA reads as TGTGCCAGCAGTTTACCGGACAGGGGAGAGTACGAGCAGTACTTC. Its translation: CASSLPDRGEYEQYF.

The rearrangement uses TRBV7-3 and TRBJ1-1; the D is unclear. Between the trimmed V and J ends, which lost 1 base and 0 bases, there was a span of 3 bases. The CDR3 spans 13 residues. Per germline, CDR1 SGHTA and CDR2 FQGTGA. As DNA, the CDR3 is TGTGCCAGCAGCTTAAGAATGAACACTGAAGCTTTCTTT. It is translated as CASSLRMNTEAFF.